This TCR beta chain came from a study of Graves' ophthalmopathy and Graves' hyperthyroidism (dated by TCRdb to 2016 to 2019). About the full investigation: Hyperthyroidism was defined as stable when no progression to ophthalmopathy occurred within 18 months of follow-up. Once sampling was done, hyperthyroidism patients were given methimazole at a starting dose of 30 mg daily, while ophthalmopathy patients were given high-dose intravenous methylprednisolone. The study used TCR beta repertoire signatures to distinguish Graves' ophthalmopathy from Graves' hyperthyroidism and to predict progression to ophthalmopathy. In total, some 140 blood samples were TCR-sequenced: roughly 45 ophthalmopathy, roughly 80 hyperthyroidism and 17 hyperthyroidism-to-ophthalmopathy patients. To explore V-J signatures that distinguish ophthalmopathy from hyperthyroidism, a discovery set of about a hundred patients was enrolled, made up of 40 to 45 with ophthalmopathy and around 60 with stable hyperthyroidism. The independent validation cohort included 18 to 20 hyperthyroidism patients plus 17 patients who later progressed from hyperthyroidism to ophthalmopathy. In roughly 6 hyperthyroidism patients, the T-cell repertoire of thyroid tissue was compared with the T-cell repertoire of blood. Summary of the overall study and its limitations: In validation, the model predicted ophthalmopathy progression with nearly 71% sensitivity and roughly 78% specificity; some twelve predicted patients were CT-confirmed with GO in a median of roughly 6.8 months. Most expanded thyroid clonotypes with a frequency above 0.001 also appeared in blood, which suggests that blood repertoires may reflect the immune response in the thyroid. In cross-validation, the 13-signature model distinguished ophthalmopathy from stable hyperthyroidism with more than 85% sensitivity and approximately 81% specificity, while in the test set the corresponding values were approximately 80% and 75%. No statistical method was used to predetermine the sample size, and group allocation was not hidden from the investigators.

About this clonotype: Its antigen specificity is not known. No base-level quality is on record; no much larger clone is a single base apart.

For repertoire sequencing, TCR beta CDR3 regions were amplified from RNA transcripts. A first-round RT-PCR used HTBI primers with the Qiagen OneStep RT-PCR kit, followed by a second-round multiplex PCR, size selection and purification. Libraries were sequenced paired-end with 100 bp reads on an Illumina HiSeq2000. From the authors' description of their analysis: SOAPnuke was used to process the reads, throwing out any read that had adapters, had uncalled bases, had a mean Phred below 15, or lacked an exact constant-primer or identifier match. High-quality paired reads were merged with COPE v1.2.5. Each unique nucleotide sequence was defined as a clonotype, and clonotypes were aligned to IMGT TRB V, D and J references with MiTCR v1.1. The analysis was limited to V-J combinations with a frequency above 0.0001, which together covered 99.2% of the repertoires. A TCR clonal expansion and chaos score per V-J combination was defined as the ratio of F50 clonal expansion to chaos observed in the TCRdist matrix. Features were reduced by Welch's t-statistics and random forest to around 14 V-J combinations, which fed a naive Bayes classifier. The similarity between thyroid and blood repertoires was quantified using the Morisita-Horn index. TCRdb handled the public reads itself, with Q25 trimming in fastp and clone calling in MiXCR, and kept productive beta chains. When rows share a CDR3 protein, they turn into one entry using the most common DNA and genes. These V and J calls derive from TCRdb rather than the authors' analysis. This sample has about 1.2 million distinct CDR3 sequences in its table, and around a third of those were observed once. The ten largest clones capture 11% of the sample.

The hyperthyroidism patients were 18 to 65 years old and newly diagnosed, with a disease duration of less than 2 months. Patients with other autoimmune diseases, uncontrolled infections, pregnancy or lactation were excluded. Clinical symptoms, serum thyroxine, TRAb, thyroid ultrasound and orbital computed tomography were used for diagnosis. Total RNA was extracted with Trizol reagent and quality-checked on an Agilent 2100 Bioanalyzer. Including cysteine and phenylalanine, the CDR3 has 17 amino acids. Only the CDR3 portion is preserved as DNA: 51 bases, with reading frame beginning at the first base. V and J are truncated by 4 bases and 4 bases respectively, leaving an intervening sequence of 23 bases. Sequences SGHTS (CDR1) and YDEGEE (CDR2) are obtained from the germline V gene.

The sequence was obtained from an adult man with Graves' hyperthyroidism. The sequenced material came from peripheral blood or thyroid tissue (not recorded which). The V gene is TRBV5-8 and the J gene is TRBJ1-1, with the D gene too uncertain to name. The CDR3 reads CASSPRTLHLGSTEAFF. The nucleotide sequence reads TGTGCCAGCAGCCCTAGAACACTCCACTTGGGAAGCACTGAAGCTTTCTTT.